A single T cell receptor beta chain is shown here with its context. What it binds is not known. Relative to the germline gene, one junction end is altered; a read error may explain this. Using RNA transcripts as the source, TCR beta CDR3 regions were amplified. TCR CDR3 regions were first amplified by RT-PCR with HTBI primers. TCRdb passed the multiplex PCR reads through MiXCR, listing each CDR3 protein once. The sample records approximately 690,000 distinct CDR3 sequences, less than 25% being singletons. Ophthalmopathy patients had moderate-to-severe active disease, CAS ≥3, NOSPECS ≥4, and disease duration under 3 months. The study excluded patients with uncontrolled infection, other autoimmune disease, pregnancy or lactation. Germline V gene sequence: CDR1 SGHKS, CDR2 YYEKEE (reference sequence). The CDR3 totals 15 residues. The data were taken from a study of T cells in Graves' hyperthyroidism and ophthalmopathy. Study findings and constraints: In blood, most of the thyroid clonotypes expanded above 0.001 were also present.

Material: blood. This receptor was taken from a man aged 25-40 years with Graves' ophthalmopathy. The chain combines TRBV5-5 with TRBJ2-1, with D possibly being TRBD1 (5 bases). The CDR3 loop is CANSWGPSLLSEQFF. DNA of the CDR3: TGTGCCAACAGCTGGGGCCCTTCCTTATTGTCTGAGCAGTTCTTC.